A single sample gave rise to the 31 T cell receptor beta chains below, sequenced in a study of blood T cells in healthy people across ages. Primed by a sample-barcoded 5' primer and a J-beta primer mix, a second PCR proceeded for roughly 6 to 12 cycles. TCRdb redid the calling of the 5' RACE reads with MiXCR, one entry per CDR3 protein. Of under 2 million distinct CDR3 sequences in the sample, 30% to 35% were seen once. The sample comprised blood. The receptors shown here come from a woman aged 25 to 39 in good health.

The table lists this clonotype with a few counts. The chain is built from TRBV7-6 and TRBJ1-3; 9 nucleotides align to TRBD1. The CDR3 sequence is 15 residues long. The V gene end was trimmed by 5 bases and the J gene end by 9 bases; junction bases not matched to a gene: 11. Germline loops: CDR1 SGHVS, CDR2 FNYEAQ. DNA for the CDR3: TGTGCCAGCAGCCCCAGGGACAGGGAGTCGGGCACCATATATTTT. Protein: CASSPRDRESGTIYF.

The table lists this clonotype with a few counts. The chain carries TRBV4-2 and TRBJ2-1; no clear D gene. The V gene lost 1 base and the J gene lost 7 bases, with 8 bases spanning the gap. The V gene's germline CDR1 is LGHNA and CDR2 YNFKEQ. The CDR3 loop spans 13 amino acids. The CDR3 is CASSQVLGNEQFF. In DNA, the CDR3 is TGTGCCAGCAGCCAAGTGCTGGGGAATGAGCAGTTCTTC.

CDR3 loop: CAWSVNRKEQYF. In nucleotides, the CDR3 is TGTGCCTGGAGTGTGAATCGGAAAGAGCAGTACTTC. J is TRBJ2-7 and V is TRBV30; D is uncertain. Trimming took off 0 bases at V and 7 bases at J, with 10 bases between the two ends. This CDR3 contains 12 residues. In germline, CDR1 is GTSNPN, CDR2 SVGIG (reference sequence).

This clonotype has ten or more counts. The chain joins TRBV20-1 to TRBJ1-2, with a weak D call TRBD1 (5 bases). CDR1 DFQATT and CDR2 SNEGSKA come from the germline V gene (reference sequence). The CDR3 sequence is 15 residues long. Trimming removed 5 bases from V and 5 bases from J, with 21 bases in between. CDR3 loop: CSASQDGGLKYGYTF. CDR3 DNA: TGCAGTGCTTCTCAGGACGGGGGTTTAAAATATGGCTACACCTTC.

In its sample, this clonotype was seen many times. The chain couples TRBV7-3 to TRBJ2-5; 7 positions match TRBD1. In germline, CDR1 is SGHTA, CDR2 FQGTGA. The CDR3 length is 15 residues. The V gene end was trimmed by 5 bases and the J gene end by 4 bases; junction bases not matched to a gene: 10. DNA for the CDR3: TGTGCCAGCAGCCGACAGGGTTCCAACGGAGAGACCCAGTACTTC. It encodes CASSRQGSNGETQYF.

This chain joins TRBV4-1 and TRBJ2-4; possibly TRBD2 for D (5 bases). The V end lost 2 bases, the J end lost 13 bases, and 15 bases lay between the germline ends. Germline-derived CDR1 and CDR2 are MGHRA and YSYEKL. The CDR3 extends over 13 amino acids. The chain's CDR3 is CASSQQEDLEQYF. CDR3 coding DNA: TGCGCCAGCAGCCAACAGGAGGACTTGGAGCAGTACTTC.

Comment on this clonotype: A much larger clonotype is one base distant, so this may be a read error. The CDR3 spells CANSSRDTEAFF. The CDR3 coding sequence is TGCGCCAACAGCTCTCGAGACACTGAAGCTTTCTTT. The chain has TRBV5-1 and TRBJ1-1; D gene unclear. Germline CDR1 is SGHRS and CDR2 is YFSETQ. The CDR3 is 12 residues long.

This clonotype was detected a few times. This rearrangement joins TRBV20-1 to TRBJ2-5, with D maybe TRBD2 (5 bases). CDR1 is DFQATT, CDR2 SNEGSKA, per germline (reference sequence). V dropped 3 bases and J dropped 4 bases, with 12 bases sitting between them. This CDR3 spans 13 amino acids. The CDR3 region has the DNA TGCAGTGCTAGGGATAGCCGGGGAGAGACCCAGTACTTC. It translates to CSARDSRGETQYF.

V gene TRBV6-6 combines with J gene TRBJ2-5; D unresolved. Germline V gene data show CDR1 as MNHNY and CDR2 as SVGAGI (reference sequence). V shed 5 bases and J shed 5 bases, with 21 bases lying between them. This CDR3 region has 16 residues. The CDR3 nucleotides read TGTGCCAGCAGTGAGTCCCGAGGTAGAACGCGGGAGACCCAGTACTTC. Translation: CASSESRGRTRETQYF.

CDR3 loop: CASSDGVAGDNEQFF. Written as DNA, the CDR3 is TGTGCCAGCAGTGACGGGGTAGCGGGGGACAATGAGCAGTTCTTC. V and J are TRBV25-1 and TRBJ2-1; TRBD2 aligns across 9 bases. Trimming cost V 3 bases and J 5 bases; bases outside gene matches: 5. The length of the CDR3 is 15 residues. Per germline, CDR1 MGHDK and CDR2 SYGVNS.

As concerns this clonotype: One end of the junction does not line up with germline, which may come from a read error. The DNA of the CDR3 is TGTGCCAGCAGCCACCAGACAGGAAGCTCCTACGAGCAGGACTTC. It specifies CASSHQTGSSYEQDF. This sequence joins TRBV7-2 and TRBJ2-7, with D perhaps TRBD1 (6 bases). This CDR3 is built from 15 residues. Germline V gene data show CDR1 as SGHTA and CDR2 as FQGNSA.

V gene TRBV7-9 combines with J gene TRBJ2-2, with 9 positions matching TRBD1. The CDR3 is made up of 15 amino acids. J was trimmed by 5 bases and V by 3 bases; bases with no gene match: 4. Germline values: CDR1 SEHNR, CDR2 FQNEAQ (reference sequence). In nucleotides, the CDR3 is TGTGCCAGCAGCTTTGACAGGGGGTTTACCGGGGAGCTGTTTTTT. It specifies CASSFDRGFTGELFF.

There are a few counts of this clonotype. The chain couples TRBV5-1 to TRBJ2-1, with 8 bases fitting TRBD2. V lost 0 bases to trimming and J lost 4 bases; unmatched junction nucleotides: 6. Per germline, CDR1 SGHRS and CDR2 YFSETQ. This CDR3 contains 16 residues. The CDR3 here is CASSLEGSGAYNEQFF. CDR3 coding DNA: TGCGCCAGCAGCTTGGAAGGTAGCGGGGCTTACAATGAGCAGTTCTTC.

This clonotype appeared a few times. In DNA, the CDR3 is TGTGCCAGCAGTTTAAGGAGAAGTACCTCCTACGAGCAGTACTTC. It specifies CASSLRRSTSYEQYF. J is TRBJ2-7 and V is TRBV27; no reliable D call. CDR3 length equals 15 residues. Trimming removed 2 bases from V and 0 bases from J, with 11 bases in between. CDR1 and CDR2 (germline): MNHEY, SMNVEV (reference sequence).

The chain combines TRBV24-1 with TRBJ2-3; no firm D call. Germline V lookup: CDR1 KGHDR, CDR2 SFDVKD. Between the trimmed V and J ends, which lost 4 bases and 0 bases, there was a span of 1 base. The CDR3 is 12 amino acids. This CDR3 reads CATSESTDTQYF. CDR3 coding DNA: TGTGCCACCAGTGAGAGCACAGATACGCAGTATTTT.

This clonotype was seen repeatedly, ten times or more. The rearrangement links TRBV10-3 to TRBJ1-2; a possible D gene is TRBD1 (5 bases). Germline V gives CDR1 ENHRY, CDR2 SYGVKD. CDR3 length: 14 residues. Trimming took 11 bases from V and 7 from J, leaving 23 bases between them. The CDR3 DNA reads as TGTGCCGCCAATGGGGGTCCGGGGATTGGTGGCTACACCTTC. Translated: CAANGGPGIGGYTF.

V is TRBV12-3 or TRBV12-4 and J is TRBJ2-5, with 11 positions matching TRBD1. With 7 bases clipped from V and 11 bases from J, the junction kept 15 bases outside the gene matches. The CDR3 sequence is 15 residues long. The CDR3 is CASNVRTGGSREQYF. The DNA of the CDR3 is TGTGCCAGCAACGTGAGGACAGGGGGCTCGAGGGAGCAGTACTTC.

This clonotype was found many times. The J gene is TRBJ2-3, the V gene TRBV2; D is possibly TRBD2 (5 bases). This CDR3 comprises 16 residues. V was pared by 6 bases and J by 6 bases, with 22 bases between. Germline V CDR1 and CDR2: SNHLY, FYNNEI. The CDR3 nucleotides read TGTGCCAGCAGGCAATTTGTTGGGGTGGAGGCGGATACGCAGTATTTT. It yields the protein CASRQFVGVEADTQYF. Together with reference TRBV2 and TRBJ2-3, the CDR3 gives the full variable domain: EPEVTQTPSHQVTQMGQEVILRCVPISNHLYFYWYRQILGQKVEFLVSFYNNEISEKSEIFDDQFSVERPDGSNFTLKIRSTKLEDSAMYFCASRQFVGVEADTQYFGPGTRLTVL.

The chain recombines TRBV29-1 with TRBJ1-1; 10 bases line up with TRBD1. The CDR3 extends over 14 amino acids. J lost 4 bases, V lost 4 bases, and 6 bases had no gene match. Germline V CDR1 and CDR2: SQVTM, ANQGSEA. CDR3 in amino acids: CSVGQGALGTEAFF. The CDR3 DNA reads TGCAGCGTTGGACAGGGGGCGCTGGGCACTGAAGCTTTCTTT. The variable domain in full, completed from reference TRBV29-1 and TRBJ1-1, reads SAVISQKPSRDICQRGTSLTIQCQVDSQVTMMFWYRQQPGQSLTLIATANQGSEATYESGFVIDKFPISRPNLTFSTLTVSNMSPEDSSIYLCSVGQGALGTEAFFGQGTRLTVV.

This rearrangement joins TRBV28 to TRBJ2-3; 9 bases match TRBD2. The CDR3 consists of 17 residues. V shed 6 bases, J shed 2 bases, and the junction held 12 bases outside the gene matches. Germline V gene sequence: CDR1 MDHEN, CDR2 SYDVKM. CDR3 sequence: CASSPILSSGITDTQYF. CDR3 DNA: TGTGCCAGCAGCCCTATTCTCTCTAGCGGGATCACAGATACGCAGTATTTT.

This clonotype was seen a handful of times. V gene TRBV11-2 combines with J gene TRBJ2-1, with unresolved D. Germline V gene data show CDR1 as SGHAT and CDR2 as FQNNGV. The CDR3 spans 16 residues. The V end was cut by 1 base, the J end by 0 bases, with 10 bases between. For the CDR3, the DNA is TGTGCCAGCAGCTTAGGTGGGCCCAGCTCCTACAATGAGCAGTTCTTC. Amino acid sequence: CASSLGGPSSYNEQFF.

The rearrangement joins TRBV30 to TRBJ2-1; 7 positions match TRBD1. The V gene's germline CDR1 is GTSNPN and CDR2 SVGIG (reference sequence). V dropped 5 bases and J dropped 1; count of bases not matched to a gene: 2. There are 13 residues in the CDR3. CDR3 DNA sequence: TGTGCCTGGTACAGGGGATCCTACAATGAGCAGTTCTTC. This translates into CAWYRGSYNEQFF.

This clonotype was detected once. The chain recombines TRBV7-2 with TRBJ1-1; D is uncertain. The CDR3 totals 11 residues. Germline CDR1 reads SGHTA; CDR2 reads FQGNSA. V dropped 4 bases and J dropped 7 bases, with 7 bases sitting between them. The CDR3 DNA is TGTGCCAGCAGCTACCGTGTTGAAGCTTTCTTT. This encodes CASSYRVEAFF.

This clonotype was seen many times. DNA for the CDR3: TGTGCCAGCTCCCCTCAGGGAGGAGAAAACATTCAGTACTTC. This gives the protein CASSPQGGENIQYF. J is TRBJ2-4 and V is TRBV18; D possibly corresponds to TRBD2 (6 bases). This CDR3 region has 14 residues. Per germline, CDR1 KGHSH and CDR2 LQKENI. Trimming shortened V by 6 bases and J by 5 bases, and 14 bases separated the two germline ends.

The table lists this clonotype with a few counts. V gene TRBV4-2 combines with J gene TRBJ1-5; a possible D gene is TRBD1 (6 bases). Germline CDR1 is LGHNA and CDR2 is YNFKEQ. CDR3 length: 17 amino acids. V lost 1 base and J 1 base, leaving 14 bases between the germline ends. In DNA, the CDR3 is TGTGCCAGCAGCCAAGTTATCGGCAGGGGAAGCAATCAGCCCCAGCATTTT. It translates to CASSQVIGRGSNQPQHF.

This clonotype came up many times. This rearrangement joins TRBV9 to TRBJ1-2; D is perhaps TRBD1 (6 bases). The germline V gene has CDR1 SGDLS and CDR2 YYNGEE. Trimming took 0 bases from V and 4 from J, leaving 10 bases between them. This CDR3 has 14 amino acids. The CDR3 DNA sequence: TGTGCCAGCAGCGTAGAGAGACAGGTCTATGGCTACACCTTC. This translates into CASSVERQVYGYTF.

In nucleotides, the CDR3 is TGCAGTGCTAGAGATCCTAAGTTCGGGCCCACTCAAGAGACCCAGTACTTC. It specifies CSARDPKFGPTQETQYF. The V call is TRBV20-1, the J call TRBJ2-5; no clear D. V lost 0 bases to trimming and J lost 2 bases, with 19 bases between them. Germline V gene data show CDR1 as DFQATT and CDR2 as SNEGSKA (reference sequence). This CDR3 has 17 residues.

This clonotype was recorded a few times. The V gene is TRBV10-3, the J gene TRBJ2-1; 7 bases line up with TRBD1. This CDR3 contains 15 residues. V gave up 5 bases and J gave up 5 bases; unmatched junction bases: 9. The germline V gene encodes CDR1 ENHRY and CDR2 SYGVKD. This chain's CDR3 is CAISTSGTADNEQFF. The CDR3 region has the DNA TGTGCCATCAGTACCTCCGGGACAGCGGACAATGAGCAGTTCTTC.

The chain links TRBV20-1 to TRBJ2-7, with D perhaps TRBD2 (5 bases). Germline CDR1 and CDR2: DFQATT and SNEGSKA (reference sequence). The germline V and J ends were trimmed by 0 bases and 3 bases, with 12 bases remaining between them. The CDR3 totals 14 residues. The chain's CDR3 is CSAREEREVYEQYF. Here the CDR3 DNA reads TGCAGTGCTAGAGAAGAGAGGGAAGTCTACGAGCAGTACTTC.

This clonotype has only a few counts. The V call is TRBV5-5, the J call TRBJ2-7, with D tentatively TRBD1 or TRBD2 (7 bases each). Germline V CDR1 and CDR2: SGHKS, YYEKEE (reference sequence). The CDR3 contains 16 residues. Trimming took 4 bases from V and 2 from J, leaving 19 bases between them. The CDR3 reads CASSRETGRGAYEQYF. CDR3 bases: TGTGCCAGCAGCCGGGAGACAGGGAGGGGAGCCTACGAGCAGTACTTC.

The V gene is TRBV5-1, the J gene TRBJ2-1; the D gene is possibly TRBD2 (6 bases). CDR1 is SGHRS and CDR2 is YFSETQ in the germline V gene. The V end was cut by 4 bases, the J end by 2 bases, with 13 bases between. The CDR3 is 15 residues long. The CDR3 reads CASSPVREAYNEQFF. The CDR3 coding sequence is TGCGCCAGCAGCCCCGTTAGGGAGGCCTACAATGAGCAGTTCTTC.